These 22 T cell receptor beta chains share one sample of origin, sequenced in a study of metastatic and nonmetastatic thyroid tumors. Before thyroid surgery, none of the patients had received any treatment. TCRdb ran MiXCR on the PCR reads. The sample contains about 27,000 clones, more than 14% of which appear only once. Sample: blood. The receptors were sampled from a male donor with papillary thyroid cancer or a benign thyroid nodule (not recorded which). Some clones in this sample may be carry-over from other donors' samples.

This clone has just one count. CDR3 sequence: CSARTFGATYEQYF. CDR3 in DNA: TGCAGTGCTAGAACCTTCGGGGCCACCTACGAGCAGTACTTC. This sequence joins TRBV20-1 and TRBJ2-7; the D gene could be TRBD1 or TRBD2 (5 bases each). CDR1 is DFQATT and CDR2 is SNEGSKA in the germline V gene (reference sequence). The CDR3 consists of 14 residues. Trimming pared 2 bases from V and 2 bases from J, leaving 13 bases between.

This clone was counted ten times or more. The rearrangement links TRBV5-8 to TRBJ2-1, with 11 bases fitting TRBD2. The CDR3 runs to 16 residues. V lost 4 bases and J lost 9; bases outside the gene matches: 12. CDR1 and CDR2 from the germline V gene are SGHTS and YDEGEE. The CDR3 is CASSPGTSGAEGEQFF. CDR3 DNA: TGTGCCAGCAGCCCCGGGACTAGCGGAGCTGAGGGTGAGCAGTTCTTC.

In its sample, this clone was seen many times. V and J are TRBV5-1 and TRBJ2-7, with 8 bases aligning to TRBD1. Germline CDR1 is SGHRS and CDR2 is YFSETQ. This CDR3 has 12 amino acids. Unmatched junction bases numbered 3, after V lost 5 bases and J lost 5 bases. The DNA of the CDR3 is TGCGCCAGCAGGACAGGGGCCCACGAGCAGTACTTC. Its translation: CASRTGAHEQYF.

V and J are TRBV12-3 or TRBV12-4 and TRBJ2-7; 9 positions agree with TRBD2. Trimming removed 3 bases from V and 1 base from J; junction bases left unmatched: 1. The CDR3 contains 14 residues. The CDR3 bases are TGTGCCAGCAGTTTGCTAGCGGGGTCCTACGAGCAGTACTTC. As protein: CASSLLAGSYEQYF.

This clone occurred many times. The V and J genes are TRBV6-4 and TRBJ1-2; D is undetermined. This CDR3 contains 12 residues. Germline lookup yields CDR1 MRHNA and CDR2 SNTAGT. Trimming removed 2 bases at V and 2 bases at J, with 3 bases between. The CDR3 reads CASSDRNYGYTF. In DNA, the CDR3 is TGTGCCAGCAGTGACAGGAACTATGGCTACACCTTC.

This clone was seen repeatedly, ten times or more. Other DNA sequences in this specimen translate into the identical CDR3. This sequence joins TRBV5-1 and TRBJ2-2, with 9 bases fitting TRBD1. V shed 7 bases, J shed 4 bases, and the junction held 14 bases outside the gene matches. The germline V gene encodes CDR1 SGHRS and CDR2 YFSETQ. This CDR3 has 17 amino acids. Written as DNA, the CDR3 is TGCGCCAGCGCCACAGCCCGGACAGGGGCCGCCACCGGGGAGCTGTTTTTT. This codes for CASATARTGAATGELFF.

The chain is built from TRBV27 and TRBJ2-1; TRBD2 is a possible D gene (5 bases). V lost 6 bases, J lost 12 bases, and 18 bases lay in between. The CDR3 contains 13 residues. Germline CDR1 reads MNHEY; CDR2 reads SMNVEV (reference sequence). For the CDR3, the DNA is TGTGCCAGCAGGGTACTTTTAGGCGAGGGGCAGTTCTTC. Its translation is CASRVLLGEGQFF.

This clone was observed many times. J is TRBJ2-2 and V is TRBV6-5, with 9 bases matching TRBD2. Germline V gene lookup returns CDR1 MNHEY and CDR2 SVGAGI. This CDR3 spans 17 amino acids. Trimming removed 0 bases from V and 3 bases from J; junction bases left unmatched: 5. The CDR3 DNA reads TGTGCCAGCAGTTACTCCTCGGGACTAGCCTACACCGGGGAGCTGTTTTTT. Translating gives CASSYSSGLAYTGELFF.

This clone occurred many times. The CDR3 spells CASSSSGTSQVAQYF. In DNA, the CDR3 is TGCGCCAGCAGCTCATCCGGGACTAGCCAAGTCGCGCAGTATTTT. The rearrangement uses TRBV5-1 and TRBJ2-3; the match to TRBD2 covers 9 bases. Trimming removed 3 bases from V and 10 bases from J; junction bases left unmatched: 12. Looked up from germline, CDR1 is SGHRS and CDR2 is YFSETQ. The CDR3 spans 15 residues. Full variable domain (outside the CDR3, taken from reference TRBV5-1 and TRBJ2-3): KAGVTQTPRYLIKTRGQQVTLSCSPISGHRSVSWYQQTPGQGLQFLFEYFSETQRNKGNFPGRFSGRQFSNSRSEMNVSTLELGDSALYLCASSSSGTSQVAQYFGPGTRLTVL.

This clone is labeled medium-sized. The CDR3 nucleotides read TGTGCCAGCAGTTTAGGGGGCGAGCAGTACTTC. It is translated as CASSLGGEQYF. This chain connects TRBV12-3 or TRBV12-4 to TRBJ2-7; D is unresolved. There are 11 residues in the CDR3. V was trimmed by 1 base and J by 6 bases, leaving 4 bases between them.

This clone showed up many times. V usage is TRBV20-1 and J usage is TRBJ2-7; D gene uncertain. This CDR3 region has 13 residues. V was shortened by 0 bases and J by 2 bases, with 8 bases between the two germline ends. Germline CDR1 and CDR2: DFQATT and SNEGSKA (reference sequence). The CDR3 is CSARDTVPYEQYF. CDR3 DNA sequence: TGCAGTGCTAGAGATACAGTACCCTACGAGCAGTACTTC.

This clone has a count of ten or more. This CDR3 reads CASSWGETNEQYF. DNA of the CDR3: TGTGCCAGCAGTTGGGGGGAGACCAACGAGCAGTACTTC. The V gene is TRBV27, the J gene TRBJ2-7; weak D call: TRBD2 (6 bases). The germline CDR1 and CDR2 sequences are MNHEY and SMNVEV (reference sequence). Between the trimmed V and J ends, which lost 4 bases and 5 bases, there was a span of 12 bases. The CDR3 covers 13 residues.

This clone was observed at least ten times. The junction departs from the called germline gene at one end, perhaps through a read error. V gene TRBV4-2 combines with J gene TRBJ2-2; the D is unclear. This CDR3 region has 16 residues. The V gene's germline CDR1 is LGHNA and CDR2 YNFKEQ. Here the CDR3 reads CAGSQDSARSTGELFF. The CDR3, as DNA: TGTGCCGGCAGCCAAGATTCGGCAAGAAGTACCGGGGAGCTGTTTTTT.

This clone has ten or more counts. The J gene is TRBJ1-2, the V gene TRBV7-9; D ambiguous. The CDR3 has 14 residues. V lost 2 bases and J lost 7, with 14 bases in between. The germline V gene has CDR1 SEHNR and CDR2 FQNEAQ (reference sequence). The CDR3 DNA reads as TGTGCCAGCAGCTTAACCGGGAACAGTGGTGGCTACACCTTC. Its translation is CASSLTGNSGGYTF.

This clone showed up many times. This chain links TRBV6-5 with TRBJ2-7; D is undetermined. Trimming took 2 bases from V and 10 from J, leaving 9 bases between them. Germline CDR1 and CDR2: MNHEY and SVGAGI. CDR3 length: 11 residues. In DNA, the CDR3 is TGTGCCAGCAGTTACCTGTCCTCACAGTACTTC. It yields the protein CASSYLSSQYF.

With respect to this clone: A read error is possible here, since a much larger clone lies one base away. The chain joins TRBV2 to TRBJ2-1; unclear D gene. The CDR3 spans 12 residues. Trimming left V 5 bases short and J 7 bases short, with 9 bases between. Germline V lookup: CDR1 SNHLY, CDR2 FYNNEI. The CDR3 loop is CASSHVGNEQFF. The CDR3, as DNA: TGTGCCAGCAGTCACGTGGGGAATGAGCAGTTCTTC.

This clone was observed a few times. A much larger clonotype is one base distant, so this may be a read error. The rearrangement uses TRBV10-3 and TRBJ2-3; the D gene is possibly TRBD1 (6 bases). The V end was cut by 6 bases, the J end by 1 base, with 17 bases between. The CDR3 is 16 amino acids. The germline V gene has CDR1 ENHRY and CDR2 SYGVKD. The CDR3 DNA reads as TGTGCCATCAGCCACAGGGAGAGTACGGGCACAGATACGCAGTATTTT. Protein: CAISHRESTGTDTQYF.

This clone has ten or more counts. The chain has TRBV5-4 and TRBJ2-5; possibly TRBD2 for D (6 bases). The CDR3 consists of 14 residues. CDR1 SGHNT and CDR2 YYREEE come from the germline V gene (reference sequence). V shed 0 bases and J shed 3 bases, with 9 bases lying between them. The CDR3 region has the DNA TGTGCCAGCAGCTTGGCCTCTAGCGAAGAGACCCAGTACTTC. It codes for CASSLASSEETQYF.

This clone was seen at least ten times. The chain is built from TRBV4-1 and TRBJ1-3; D remains ambiguous. Germline CDR1 reads MGHRA; CDR2 reads YSYEKL. This CDR3 region has 15 residues. V was pared by 0 bases and J by 4 bases, with 10 bases between. The chain's CDR3 is CASSQDLVPGNTIYF. DNA of the CDR3: TGCGCCAGCAGCCAAGATCTCGTTCCCGGAAACACCATATATTTT.

This clone was observed at least ten times. V usage is TRBV9 and J usage is TRBJ2-1, with D tentatively TRBD2 (6 bases). With 0 bases removed from V and 4 bases from J, the gap between germline ends came to 11 bases. Germline CDR1 SGDLS, CDR2 YYNGEE. CDR3 length equals 15 residues. DNA of the CDR3: TGTGCCAGCAGCGTAGGCCTAGCGAGATACAATGAGCAGTTCTTC. Protein: CASSVGLARYNEQFF.

This clone was detected many times. V gene TRBV28 combines with J gene TRBJ1-2; D ambiguous. V was clipped by 3 bases and J by 0 bases, with 8 bases between them. Germline assignment: CDR1 MDHEN and CDR2 SYDVKM. The CDR3 consists of 14 residues. CDR3 amino acids: CASSLWVTNYGYTF. The CDR3 nucleotides read TGTGCCAGCAGTTTGTGGGTGACTAACTATGGCTACACCTTC.

This clone was found many times. V usage is TRBV18 and J usage is TRBJ2-3; tentative D call: TRBD2 (5 bases). This CDR3 comprises 16 residues. Trimming removed 2 bases at V and 1 base at J, with 13 bases between. Germline loops: CDR1 KGHSH, CDR2 LQKENI. The DNA for the CDR3 is TGTGCCAGCTCACCAGCCGGGGAACGGGGCACAGATACGCAGTATTTT. Its translation is CASSPAGERGTDTQYF.